This TCR beta chain stems from a study of Ad26.COV2.S vaccination and SARS-CoV-2 variants. In the study overall: In the COV1001 trial, the donor was in the Ad26.COV2.S arm. Ad26.COV2.S, an intramuscular injection, was given once or twice 56 days apart. Points from the study as a whole: Reported findings describe substantial breadth in spike-specific CD8+ and CD4+ T cell responses following vaccination.

CDR3 length: 15 residues. Trimming removed 0 bases at V and 5 bases at J, with 13 bases between. CDR1 and CDR2 (germline): MNHEY, SVGAGI. The treatment here: some 19 received Ad26.COV2.S at low or high dose, single or two shots; several received placebo; per-sample allocation not given. Sampling was performed 63 days after the first vaccine or placebo injection. Boston hosted the donor, who was an adult aged 18-55 years. The data were produced by immunoSEQ multiplex PCR, yet TCRdb's version contains in-frame clones alone and is incomplete. The sample has fewer than 900,000 clones; around 89% are singletons. As concerns this clone: Its antigen remains unidentified.

Sample: peripheral blood, taken in a trial of Ad26.COV2.S vaccine versus placebo. V is TRBV6-5 and J is TRBJ1-2; D is undetermined. The receptor comes from a person aged 18-65 years who received the Ad26.COV2.S COVID-19 vaccine or a placebo. CDR3 bases: TGTGCCAGCAGTTACTCGACAAACGGGGTATATGGCTACACCTTC. Its protein is CASSYSTNGVYGYTF.